Shown below are 26 T cell receptor beta chains from a single sample sequenced in a study of blood T cell repertoires in COVID-19 (dated by TCRdb to 2020 to 2021). Libraries were constructed by the immunoSEQ multiplex PCR assay. Here the immuneACCESS table is served through TCRdb, limited to in-frame sequences with V and J called. Missing clones are a known gap in these copies; in checked studies unresolved V genes cover under half, and the rest lacks a known reason. In all, the sample holds around 310,000 clones, and roughly 90% of those were seen once. Clones ranked in the top ten supply 3.5% to 4.5% of the sample. The sequenced sample was peripheral blood. The receptors originated from a woman aged 45 to 65 with active or convalescent COVID-19.

V is TRBV6-2 or TRBV6-3 and J is TRBJ1-3; no clear D gene. The CDR3 length is 15 residues. CDR1 MNHEY and CDR2 SVGEGT come from the germline V gene. Trimming left V 2 bases short and J 2 bases short, with 10 bases between. For the CDR3, the DNA is TGTGCCAGCAGTTACGGTGGGCAGACTGGAAACACCATATATTTT. It codes for CASSYGGQTGNTIYF.

The chain employs TRBV7-3 and TRBJ1-1; D is unclear. The CDR3 extends over 19 amino acids. Per the germline V gene, CDR1 is SGHTA and CDR2 is FQGTGA. The V end lost 4 bases, the J end lost 2 bases, and 26 bases lay between the germline ends. The CDR3 sequence is CASSSLPPSGVAGNTEAFF. The CDR3 DNA is TGTGCCAGCAGCTCCTTACCACCTTCCGGAGTAGCGGGAAACACTGAAGCTTTCTTT. Full variable domain (rest looked up from reference TRBV7-3 and TRBJ1-1): GAGVSQTPSNKVTEKGKYVELRCDPISGHTALYWYRQSLGQGPEFLIYFQGTGAADDSGLPNDRFFAVRPEGSVSTLKIQRTERGDSAVYLCASSSLPPSGVAGNTEAFFGQGTRLTVV.

The chain couples TRBV5-1 to TRBJ1-1; 10 bases fit TRBD1. Germline V gives CDR1 SGHRS, CDR2 YFSETQ. The V and J ends lost 5 bases and 4 bases, in that order; junction bases with no gene match: 8. The CDR3 loop spans 15 amino acids. CDR3 sequence reads: CASRSAGTGATEAFF. The DNA for the CDR3 is TGCGCCAGCAGAAGCGCCGGGACAGGGGCCACTGAAGCTTTCTTT.

V is TRBV15 and J is TRBJ1-2; unclear D gene. CDR1 LNHNV and CDR2 YYDKDF come from the germline V gene (reference sequence). V was trimmed by 3 bases and J by 4 bases, leaving 6 bases between them. This CDR3 has 12 residues. CDR3 region: CATSSLSYGYTF. CDR3 DNA: TGTGCCACCAGCAGTTTGAGCTATGGCTACACCTTC.

V usage is TRBV19 and J usage is TRBJ2-1, with 9 bases identical to TRBD1. V was pared by 5 bases and J by 5 bases, with 10 bases of the junction left unmatched. From germline, CDR1 is LNHDA and CDR2 SQIVND (reference sequence). The CDR3 length is 16 residues. Here the CDR3 DNA reads TGTGCCAGTAGTGTCTTACCGGGACAGGGCCACAATGAGCAGTTCTTC. This sequence encodes CASSVLPGQGHNEQFF.

This sequence joins TRBV5-1 and TRBJ1-2; D remains ambiguous. Trimming stripped 4 bases from V and 8 bases from J, with 12 bases between. CDR3 length: 12 residues. CDR1 and CDR2 (germline): SGHRS, YFSETQ. For the CDR3, the DNA is TGCGCCAGCAGCCTGAAAGGGAGCGGCTACACCTTC. Amino acids: CASSLKGSGYTF.

Written as DNA, the CDR3 is TGTGCCAGCAGCTTGTCCGGGAGGGTCTACGAGCAGTACTTC. Its protein product is CASSLSGRVYEQYF. This chain uses TRBV5-5 with TRBJ2-7; 8 nucleotides match TRBD2. The CDR3 is 14 amino acids. Looked up from germline, CDR1 is SGHKS and CDR2 is YYEKEE (reference sequence). With 1 base clipped from V and 3 bases from J, the junction kept 3 bases outside the gene matches.

The genes are TRBV18 and TRBJ2-7; TRBD1 agrees at 9 bases. Germline V gene sequence: CDR1 KGHSH, CDR2 LQKENI. This CDR3 is 15 amino acids long. After removal of 3 bases from V and 3 bases from J, the junction contained 6 bases not matched to a gene. CDR3 DNA: TGTGCCAGCTCACCTGACAGGGGGTACATCTACGAGCAGTACTTC. This translates into CASSPDRGYIYEQYF.

V gene TRBV5-8 combines with J gene TRBJ1-2; D unresolved. Germline V gene lookup returns CDR1 SGHTS and CDR2 YDEGEE. The CDR3 sequence is 13 residues long. V was shortened by 0 bases and J by 1 base, with 4 bases between the two germline ends. CDR3 protein: CASSLASNYGYTF. The CDR3 DNA reads TGTGCCAGCAGCTTGGCCAGTAACTATGGCTACACCTTC.

V and J are TRBV5-4 and TRBJ2-1; TRBD1 aligns across 10 bases. Trimming cost V 4 bases and J 2 bases; bases outside gene matches: 3. Germline CDR1 reads SGHNT; CDR2 reads YYREEE (reference sequence). CDR3 size: 15 residues. In DNA form, the CDR3 reads TGTGCCAGCAGCCTGGACAGGGGGACCTACAATGAGCAGTTCTTC. Translation gives CASSLDRGTYNEQFF.

The chain joins TRBV27 to TRBJ2-7, with 9 bases aligning to TRBD1. The CDR3 sequence is 13 residues long. CDR1 MNHEY and CDR2 SMNVEV come from the germline V gene (reference sequence). V was clipped by 6 bases and J by 6 bases; unmatched bases: 6. The CDR3 loop reads CASRNTGGGEQYF. As DNA, the CDR3 is TGTGCCAGCAGGAACACAGGGGGCGGCGAGCAGTACTTC.

The J gene is TRBJ2-7, the V gene TRBV6-1, with no clear D. Per germline, CDR1 MNHNS and CDR2 SASEGT. The CDR3 is 14 residues long. V lost 5 bases, J lost 5 bases, and 16 bases lay in between. CDR3 in amino acids: CASSSATRPDEQYF. Written as DNA, the CDR3 is TGTGCCAGCAGTTCCGCCACTCGCCCCGACGAGCAGTACTTC.

This clone has more than one count but fewer than ten. The V call is TRBV15, the J call TRBJ1-4, with a weak D call TRBD1 (5 bases). The CDR3 consists of 15 residues. In germline, CDR1 is LNHNV, CDR2 YYDKDF (reference sequence). The V end lost 2 bases, the J end lost 7 bases, and 14 bases lay between the germline ends. Here the CDR3 reads CATSRTPRTSEKLFF. The DNA of the CDR3 is TGTGCCACCAGCAGAACCCCTCGGACAAGTGAAAAACTGTTTTTT.

The CDR3 sequence: CASSSRTGFGNEQYF. CDR3 sequence (DNA): TGTGCCAGCAGTTCCCGGACAGGGTTCGGGAACGAGCAGTACTTC. V usage is TRBV28 and J usage is TRBJ2-7, with 8 bases identical to TRBD1. V dropped 4 bases and J dropped 5; count of bases not matched to a gene: 10. The CDR3 loop spans 15 amino acids. The germline V gene has CDR1 MDHEN and CDR2 SYDVKM.

This clone was counted only a few times. The rearrangement joins TRBV19 to TRBJ1-1; a possible D gene is TRBD1 (6 bases). CDR3 length: 15 residues. Germline V gives CDR1 LNHDA, CDR2 SQIVND (reference sequence). V lost 2 bases and J 5 bases, leaving 15 bases between the germline ends. CDR3 DNA: TGTGCCAGTAGTATAATAAGCAGGGGAAGGACTGAAGCTTTCTTT. Its protein product is CASSIISRGRTEAFF.

This chain joins TRBV20-1 and TRBJ1-4, with 12 bases aligning to TRBD1. V lost 6 bases to trimming and J lost 8 bases; unmatched junction nucleotides: 10. The CDR3 runs 15 residues. Germline V gives CDR1 DFQATT, CDR2 SNEGSKA (reference sequence). CDR3: CSASGWGQGAEKLFF. The CDR3 DNA is TGCAGTGCCAGTGGGTGGGGACAGGGGGCCGAAAAACTGTTTTTT.

This chain joins TRBV3-1 (or the pseudogene TRBV3-2) and TRBJ2-3; a weak D match, TRBD2 (6 bases). CDR3 size: 10 residues. Looked up from germline, CDR1 is LGHDT and CDR2 is YNNKEL (reference sequence). V dropped 10 bases and J dropped 11 bases, with 13 bases sitting between them. The CDR3 bases are TGTGCCACCAGATTGCGGGAGCAGTATTTT. Translating gives CATRLREQYF.

CDR3 amino acids: CASSHSNEAFF. CDR3 DNA: TGTGCCAGCAGCCATTCTAATGAAGCTTTCTTT. The genes are TRBV14 and TRBJ1-1; D is unresolved. The germline CDR1 and CDR2 sequences are SGHDN and FVKESK. The V gene lost 3 bases and the J gene lost 7 bases, with 6 bases spanning the gap. There are 11 residues in the CDR3.

This sequence joins TRBV7-9 and TRBJ1-3; 8 nucleotides agree with TRBD1. CDR3 length: 18 amino acids. The V and J ends lost 2 bases and 2 bases, in that order; junction bases with no gene match: 11. Germline V lookup: CDR1 SEHNR, CDR2 FQNEAQ (reference sequence). This CDR3 is CASSLHYRTGSPGNTIYF. The CDR3 region has the DNA TGTGCCAGCAGCTTACACTACCGGACAGGGAGCCCTGGAAACACCATATATTTT.

The J gene is TRBJ1-2, the V gene TRBV18; a possible D gene is TRBD1 (5 bases). The germline gives CDR1 KGHSH, CDR2 LQKENI. Trimming took off 2 bases at V and 0 bases at J, with 10 bases between the two ends. CDR3 length: 15 amino acids. CDR3 bases: TGTGCCAGCTCACCATCCCCAGGGACTAACTATGGCTACACCTTC. Translating it yields CASSPSPGTNYGYTF. Variable domain in full (rest from reference TRBV18 and TRBJ1-2): NAGVMQNPRHLVRRRGQEARLRCSPMKGHSHVYWYRQLPEEGLKFMVYLQKENIIDESGMPKERFSAEFPKEGPSILRIQQVVRGDSAAYFCASSPSPGTNYGYTFGSGTRLTVV.

The CDR3 region is CASSLGASGEGRETQYF. The CDR3 bases are TGTGCCAGCAGCTTAGGGGCTAGCGGGGAGGGTCGGGAGACCCAGTACTTC. This rearrangement joins TRBV7-2 to TRBJ2-5, with 9 nucleotides matching TRBD2. The V and J ends lost 1 base and 5 bases, in that order; junction bases with no gene match: 11. Germline loops: CDR1 SGHTA, CDR2 FQGNSA. The CDR3 consists of 17 residues.

J is TRBJ1-1 and V is TRBV5-1, with TRBD1 matching 9 bases. V lost 3 bases and J lost 1; bases outside the gene matches: 1. This CDR3 has 14 residues. The V gene's germline CDR1 is SGHRS and CDR2 YFSETQ. The CDR3 sequence is CASSWGQGNTEAFF. The CDR3 coding sequence is TGCGCCAGCAGCTGGGGACAGGGGAACACTGAAGCTTTCTTT.

The chain carries TRBV2 and TRBJ1-5; D is unresolved. From germline, CDR1 is SNHLY and CDR2 FYNNEI. The CDR3 runs 14 residues. V was pared by 6 bases and J by 4 bases, with 13 bases between. The CDR3 protein is CASRLTTGNQPQHF. In DNA form, the CDR3 reads TGTGCCAGCAGACTCACAACGGGGAATCAGCCCCAGCATTTT.

The gene calls are TRBV12-5 and TRBJ2-7; unclear D gene. Germline loops: CDR1 LGHNT, CDR2 FRNRAP. V was pared by 7 bases and J by 3 bases, with 4 bases between. The CDR3 sequence is 10 residues long. The CDR3 here is CASAGYEQYF. Here the CDR3 DNA reads TGTGCTAGTGCAGGCTACGAGCAGTACTTC.

For this clone: An end of the junction does not agree with germline; a read error may underlie this. The CDR3 here is CTSSNRGLEQYF. For the CDR3, the DNA is TGTACCAGCAGCAACAGGGGGCTCGAGCAGTACTTC. This chain links TRBV6-6 with TRBJ2-7; 9 positions match TRBD1. Germline V gene data show CDR1 as MNHNY and CDR2 as SVGAGI (reference sequence). CDR3 size: 12 residues.

The V and J genes are TRBV24-1 and TRBJ2-1, with 14 bases lining up with TRBD2. The junction had 19 bases not matched to a gene; V was cut back by 5 bases and J by 5 bases. The CDR3 runs 21 residues. CDR1 is KGHDR, CDR2 SFDVKD, per germline. CDR3 residues: CATSAQAGSAGTSGGHNEQFF. CDR3 nucleotides: TGTGCCACCAGTGCTCAGGCAGGTTCCGCCGGGACTAGCGGGGGCCACAATGAGCAGTTCTTC.